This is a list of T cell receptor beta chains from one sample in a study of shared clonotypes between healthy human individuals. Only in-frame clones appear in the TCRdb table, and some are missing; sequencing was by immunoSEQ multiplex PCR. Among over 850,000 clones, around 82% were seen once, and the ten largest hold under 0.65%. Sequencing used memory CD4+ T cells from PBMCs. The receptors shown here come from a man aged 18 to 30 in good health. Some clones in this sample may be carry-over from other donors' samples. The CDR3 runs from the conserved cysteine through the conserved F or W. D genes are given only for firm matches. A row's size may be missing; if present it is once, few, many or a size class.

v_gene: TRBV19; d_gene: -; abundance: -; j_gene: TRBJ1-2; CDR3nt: TGTGCCAGTAGTATAGACCCAGGGCGGAACTATGGCTACACCTTC; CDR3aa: CASSIDPGRNYGYTF
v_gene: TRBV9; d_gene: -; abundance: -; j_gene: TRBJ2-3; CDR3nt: TGTGCCAGCAGCGAAAGGGGCAGGTTCACAGATACGCAGTATTTT; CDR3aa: CASSERGRFTDTQYF
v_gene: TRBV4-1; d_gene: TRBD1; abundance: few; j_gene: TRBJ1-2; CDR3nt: TGCGCCAGCAGCCACGGACAGGGGAACTATGGCTACACCTTC; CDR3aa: CASSHGQGNYGYTF
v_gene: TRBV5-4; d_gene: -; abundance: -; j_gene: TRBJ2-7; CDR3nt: TGTGCCAGCAGCCTCAAGGGCCACGAGCAGTACTTC; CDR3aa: CASSLKGHEQYF
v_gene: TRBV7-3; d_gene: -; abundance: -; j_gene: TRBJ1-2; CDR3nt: TGTGCCAGCACCCCTGGCCCTGGCTATGGCTACACCTTC; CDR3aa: CASTPGPGYGYTF
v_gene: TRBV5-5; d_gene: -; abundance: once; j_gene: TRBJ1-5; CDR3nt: TGTGCCAGCAGCTTGATAGGGGACAATCAGCCCCAGCATTTT; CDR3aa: CASSLIGDNQPQHF
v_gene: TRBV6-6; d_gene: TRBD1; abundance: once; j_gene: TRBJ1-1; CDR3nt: TGTGCCAGCAGTTCACCAGGGGGCCCTGAAGCTTTCTTT; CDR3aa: CASSSPGGPEAFF
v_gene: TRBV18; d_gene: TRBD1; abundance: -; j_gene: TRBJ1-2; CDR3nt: TGTGCCAGCTCACCGGGACAGGCCTATGGCTACACCTTC; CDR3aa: CASSPGQAYGYTF
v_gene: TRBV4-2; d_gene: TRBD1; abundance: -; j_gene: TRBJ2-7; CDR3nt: TGTGCCAGCAGCCAAGAGGGTTTAGGGACAGGGGCCTACGAGCAGTACTTC; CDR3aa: CASSQEGLGTGAYEQYF
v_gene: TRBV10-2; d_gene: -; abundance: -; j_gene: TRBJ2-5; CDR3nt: TGCGCCAGCAGTGAGGGTGAGCAAGAGACCCAGTACTTC; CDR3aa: CASSEGEQETQYF
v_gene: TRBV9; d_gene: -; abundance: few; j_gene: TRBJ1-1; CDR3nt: TGTGCCAGCAGCGTAGGTGGGGTCGGCACTGAAGCTTTCTTT; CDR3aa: CASSVGGVGTEAFF
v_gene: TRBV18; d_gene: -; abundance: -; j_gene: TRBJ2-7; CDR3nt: TGTGCCAGCTCACCAGGAGCAGCTAACTACGAGCAGTACTTC; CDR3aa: CASSPGAANYEQYF
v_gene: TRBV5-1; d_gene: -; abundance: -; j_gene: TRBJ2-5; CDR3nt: TGCGCCAGCTTTTCTTCCCCAGAGACCCAGTACTTC; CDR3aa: CASFSSPETQYF
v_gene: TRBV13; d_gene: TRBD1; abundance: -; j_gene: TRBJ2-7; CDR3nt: TGTGCCAGCAGCTTATACTCGACAGGGCGGGAGCAGTACTTC; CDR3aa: CASSLYSTGREQYF
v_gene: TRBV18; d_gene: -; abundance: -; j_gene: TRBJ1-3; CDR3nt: TGTGCCAGCTCGCTCGACGGGGGAAACACCATATATTTT; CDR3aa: CASSLDGGNTIYF